The clone carrying this T cell receptor (beta chain) was counted only a few times. Other DNA variants within this sample encode the same CDR3. This entry is derived from a study of blood T cell repertoires in COVID-19. Turning to the study itself: Nucleic acid was either cDNA or gDNA, and it came from T cells, B-cell-depleted T cells, or PBMCs.

As processed by the authors: Nucleated cell number was recorded as an estimate derived from reference gene primer amplification. Libraries were prepared by immunoSEQ multiplex PCR; TCRdb keeps only in-frame clonotypes and omits some of them. The V and J calls and clone size come from that table; D and trimming were worked out from the DNA. The repertoire consists of approximately 300,000 clones, with more than 75% occurring once and the leading ten covering 1%. This receptor was obtained from a man aged 50-59 years with active or convalescent COVID-19. The sequenced sample was peripheral blood.

The DNA for the CDR3 is TGCGCCAGCAGTCAATCGGAGGGCCCGGGTGACGGCAATCAGCCCCAGCATTTT. Translation gives CASSQSEGPGDGNQPQHF. The genes are TRBV23-1 and TRBJ1-5; D unclear. TRBV23-1 is an ORF for which the function is uncertain. The V end was cut by 0 bases, the J end by 2 bases, with 17 bases between. The CDR3 has 18 amino acids.